This T cell receptor (beta chain) was sequenced for a study of cytomegalovirus exposure and HLA in healthy donors. General study findings and limits: When analyzed later, the rates of TCR association showed variation by HLA locus, with DRB1 the most and HLA-C the fewest. Donor immune exposure was known only as CMV serostatus. There were a few CMV-associated chains whose specificity for CMV antigens was confirmed in vitro.

Though nominally healthy at sampling, donors likely had unrecorded immune exposures. Concerning this clone itself: The antigen is not known.

The germline V and J ends were trimmed by 2 bases and 6 bases, with 11 bases remaining between them. The CDR3 runs 13 residues. From germline, CDR1 is MNHEY and CDR2 SMNVEV (reference sequence). Both 60 Vbeta primers and 13 Jbeta primers went into the PCR. Some clones are missing from TCRdb's copy, which holds only in-frame ones; the method was immunoSEQ multiplex PCR. The sample gives more than 90,000 clones, less than 80% of which show up once; roughly 2% is in the top ten. The material sequenced was PBMCs. This TCR was sampled from a man aged 35 to 55 in good health and CMV-seronegative. The chain is built from TRBV27 and TRBJ2-7; D call uncertain. The CDR3 protein is CASSLARTGEQYF. In DNA, the CDR3 is TGTGCCAGCAGTTTAGCCCGTACGGGCGAGCAGTACTTC.